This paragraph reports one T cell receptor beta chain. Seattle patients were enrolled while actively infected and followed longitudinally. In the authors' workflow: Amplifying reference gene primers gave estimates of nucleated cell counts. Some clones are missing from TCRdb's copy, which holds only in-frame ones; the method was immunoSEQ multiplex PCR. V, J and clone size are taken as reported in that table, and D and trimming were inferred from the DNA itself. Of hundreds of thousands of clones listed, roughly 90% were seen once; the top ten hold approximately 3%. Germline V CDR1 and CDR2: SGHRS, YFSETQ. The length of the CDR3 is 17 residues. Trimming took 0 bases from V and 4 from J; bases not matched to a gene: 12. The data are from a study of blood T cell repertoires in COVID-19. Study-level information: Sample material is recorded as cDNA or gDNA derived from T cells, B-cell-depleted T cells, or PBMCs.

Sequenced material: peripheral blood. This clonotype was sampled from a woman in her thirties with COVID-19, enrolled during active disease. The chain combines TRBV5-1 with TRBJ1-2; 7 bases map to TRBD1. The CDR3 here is CASSLEGAINTLYGYTF. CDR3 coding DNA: TGCGCCAGCAGCTTGGAGGGGGCGATTAACACCCTCTATGGCTACACCTTC.